One and the same sample provided the 16 T cell receptor beta chains below, sequenced in a study of tumor and adjacent non-tumor tissue in lung cancer (dated by TCRdb to about 2018). RNA was isolated from bulk, unsorted tissue, and RNA quality was assessed with a NanoDrop ND-1000 and an Agilent 2100. The normal lung samples consisted of distant non-tumor tissue collected more than 3 cm from the tumor edge. The library was made by multiplex PCR. The reads were generated on an Illumina HiSeq 2500. Following protocols modified from ARM-PCR, the researchers constructed TCRbeta libraries through three rounds of nested PCR with primers (Table S4). The public reads were quality trimmed at Q25 with fastp and then assembled into clones with MiXCR by TCRdb, keeping productive beta chains. For every CDR3 protein sequence, its rows merge into one entry that carries the most common genes and DNA. This sample has more than 55,000 distinct CDR3 sequences in its table, and more than 65% of those were observed once. The ten largest clones add up to roughly 45% of the sample.

The sample was distant non-tumor lung tissue. The origin of the receptors is a man in his sixties with non-small cell lung cancer.

This clonotype was seen at least ten times. The rearrangement joins TRBV20-1 to TRBJ2-1; 12 bases align to TRBD2. This CDR3 has 14 amino acids. V lost 5 bases, J lost 4 bases, and 3 bases stayed unmatched. Germline V CDR1 and CDR2: DFQATT, SNEGSKA (reference sequence). DNA of the CDR3: TGCAGTGCTGGCGGACTAGCGGGGTACAATGAGCAGTTCTTC. Translated, it gives CSAGGLAGYNEQFF.

This clonotype showed up many times. The chain carries TRBV10-3 and TRBJ2-7, with TRBD2 identical over 7 bases. The junction had 10 bases not matched to a gene; V was cut back by 2 bases and J by 6 bases. The germline V gene has CDR1 ENHRY and CDR2 SYGVKD. This CDR3 region has 15 residues. CDR3: CAISEDMTSSVEQYF. CDR3 sequence (DNA): TGTGCCATCAGTGAGGATATGACTAGCTCGGTCGAGCAGTACTTC.

This clonotype was seen only once. The V and J genes are TRBV29-1 and TRBJ2-5; unclear D gene. The CDR3 has 13 residues. Trimming took off 1 base at V and 2 bases at J, with 8 bases between the two ends. Germline V lookup: CDR1 SQVTM, CDR2 ANQGSEA. Here the CDR3 DNA reads TGCAGCGTTGAAGCTCGTGTACAAGAGACCCAGTACTTC. Translating it yields CSVEARVQETQYF. The entire variable domain, with the rest obtained from reference TRBV29-1 and TRBJ2-5, is as follows: SAVISQKPSRDICQRGTSLTIQCQVDSQVTMMFWYRQQPGQSLTLIATANQGSEATYESGFVIDKFPISRPNLTFSTLTVSNMSPEDSSIYLCSVEARVQETQYFGPGTRLLVL.

This clonotype has only a few counts. With a much larger clone just one base away, this may be a read error. V is TRBV28 and J is TRBJ2-5; 12 nucleotides agree with TRBD2. The CDR3 covers 13 residues. CDR1 is MDHEN and CDR2 is SYDVKM in the germline V gene. CDR3 sequence: CAGSLGTSGLQYF. CDR3 in DNA: TGTGCCGGCAGTTTAGGGACTAGCGGGTTACAGTACTTC.

This rearrangement joins TRBV12-3 or TRBV12-4 to TRBJ2-1; the D gene is possibly TRBD2 (5 bases). This CDR3 comprises 15 residues. Trimming left V 7 bases short and J 6 bases short, with 19 bases between. CDR3 coding DNA: TGTGCCAGCACCCCTAGCAGGAGTCTTTTCAATGAGCAGTTCTTC. Amino acids: CASTPSRSLFNEQFF.

This clonotype was seen once. The chain joins TRBV29-1 to TRBJ2-5, with 7 bases identical to TRBD2. CDR1 and CDR2 (germline): SQVTM, ANQGSEA. The CDR3 is made up of 14 amino acids. The V segment lost 4 bases and the J segment 3 bases; nucleotides outside the gene matches: 8. CDR3 protein: CSVVGRLAEETQYF. The CDR3 region has the DNA TGCAGCGTTGTCGGCAGACTAGCAGAAGAGACCCAGTACTTC.

This clonotype was seen a single time. The junction shows a germline mismatch at one end, possibly a read error. This chain joins TRBV5-1 and TRBJ2-5, with D possibly matching TRBD1 (5 bases). The germline gives CDR1 SGHRS, CDR2 YFSETQ. CDR3 length: 15 amino acids. The CDR3 DNA reads as TGCGCCAGCAGCTTGGAAGACAGTCGGTCGGAGACCCACTATTTC. This gives the protein CASSLEDSRSETHYF.

This clonotype occurred a few times. This chain links TRBV2 with TRBJ1-5; D remains ambiguous. Between the trimmed V and J ends, which lost 2 bases and 6 bases, there was a span of 11 bases. CDR3 length: 14 amino acids. CDR1 is SNHLY, CDR2 FYNNEI, per germline. CDR3 bases: TGTGCCAGCAGTGAAACGGGTTTGGCTCAGCCCCAGCATTTT. It encodes CASSETGLAQPQHF.

The chain joins TRBV29-1 to TRBJ2-3, with D maybe TRBD2 (6 bases). Trimming removed 6 bases from V and 6 bases from J, with 19 bases in between. Germline V gene data show CDR1 as SQVTM and CDR2 as ANQGSEA. CDR3 length: 14 amino acids. CDR3 region: CSVTTGSPTDTQYF. For the CDR3, the DNA is TGCAGCGTCACGACCGGGAGTCCTACGGATACGCAGTATTTT.

Of note for this clonotype: Because the CDR3 is missing its conserved closing phenylalanine or tryptophan, this is likely a read error. The chain is built from TRBV12-3 or TRBV12-4 and TRBJ2-5, with D unresolved. The CDR3 has 13 amino acids. CDR3 amino acids: CASSLSPHETQYY. CDR3 DNA: TGTGCTAGCAGCCTGTCTCCTCATGAGACCCAGTACTAC.

Notes on this clonotype: The junction differs from germline at one of its ends, possibly a read error. The chain carries TRBV20-1 and TRBJ1-1; D ambiguous. Germline CDR1 reads DFQATT; CDR2 reads SNEGSKA (reference sequence). There are 14 residues in the CDR3. The CDR3 loop is CSATRNGVNTEALF. The CDR3 DNA reads as TGCAGTGCTACCCGGAACGGTGTGAACACTGAAGCTCTCTTT.

The rearrangement uses TRBV29-1 and TRBJ2-3; 9 bases are shared with TRBD2. The CDR3 contains 14 residues. CDR1 and CDR2 (germline): SQVTM, ANQGSEA. Losses at the gene ends were 8 bases for V and 3 bases for J; bases not matched to a gene: 9. The CDR3 region is CSSSSGSNTDTQYF. The CDR3 nucleotides are TGCAGCAGTAGTAGCGGGAGTAATACAGATACGCAGTATTTT.

This clonotype came up a few times. A much more abundant neighbour one base away suggests this may be a read error. V is TRBV28 and J is TRBJ1-5; maybe TRBD1 (6 bases). Germline loops: CDR1 MDHEN, CDR2 SYDVKM. This CDR3 is 12 amino acids long. The CDR3 reads CASRGASQPRHF. CDR3 nucleotides: TGTGCCAGCAGGGGGGCCAGCCAGCCCCGGCATTTT.

As regards this clonotype: Mismatch with germline at one junction end may stem from a read error. V gene TRBV30 combines with J gene TRBJ2-6; D is possibly TRBD1 (5 bases). The CDR3 has 15 amino acids. The germline CDR1 and CDR2 sequences are GTSNPN and SVGIG (reference sequence). CDR3 coding DNA: TGTGCCTGGGCACTACAGTGGTCTGGGGCCAACGCCCTGACTTTC. This codes for CAWALQWSGANALTF.

In its sample, this clonotype was seen many times. The gene calls are TRBV12-3 or TRBV12-4 and TRBJ2-1; 8 nucleotides agree with TRBD2. The length of the CDR3 is 16 residues. Trimming at V came to 7 bases and at J to 0 bases, leaving 8 bases not matched to a gene. The CDR3 DNA reads as TGTGCCAGCACCTCCAGCGGGAGTGGCTCCTACAATGAGCAGTTCTTC. As protein: CASTSSGSGSYNEQFF.

The rearrangement uses TRBV11-3 and TRBJ1-1, with D possibly TRBD1 on 5 matching bases. V lost 5 bases to trimming and J lost 1 base, with 14 bases between them. This CDR3 comprises 15 residues. The germline CDR1 and CDR2 sequences are SGHNT and YENEEA. CDR3 region: CASSQPDIGNTEAFF. The CDR3 coding sequence is TGTGCCAGCAGCCAACCGGACATCGGGAACACTGAAGCTTTCTTT.